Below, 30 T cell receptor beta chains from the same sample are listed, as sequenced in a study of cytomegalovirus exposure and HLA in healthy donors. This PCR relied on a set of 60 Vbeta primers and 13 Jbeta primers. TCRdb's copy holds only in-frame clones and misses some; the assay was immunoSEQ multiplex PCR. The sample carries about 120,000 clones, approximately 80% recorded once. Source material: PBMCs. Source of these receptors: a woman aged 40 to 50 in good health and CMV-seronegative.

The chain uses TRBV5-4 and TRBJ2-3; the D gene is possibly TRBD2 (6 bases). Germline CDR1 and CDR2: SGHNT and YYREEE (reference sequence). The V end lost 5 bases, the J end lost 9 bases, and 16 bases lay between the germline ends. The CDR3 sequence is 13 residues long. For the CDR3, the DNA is TGTGCCAGCAGTTACCGGGACTCCGAAACGCAGTATTTT. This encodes CASSYRDSETQYF.

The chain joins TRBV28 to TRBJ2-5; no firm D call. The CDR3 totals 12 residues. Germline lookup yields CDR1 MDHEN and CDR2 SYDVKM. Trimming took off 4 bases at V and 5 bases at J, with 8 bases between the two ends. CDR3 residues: CASSSVVETQYF. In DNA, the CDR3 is TGTGCCAGCAGTTCCGTAGTGGAGACCCAGTACTTC.

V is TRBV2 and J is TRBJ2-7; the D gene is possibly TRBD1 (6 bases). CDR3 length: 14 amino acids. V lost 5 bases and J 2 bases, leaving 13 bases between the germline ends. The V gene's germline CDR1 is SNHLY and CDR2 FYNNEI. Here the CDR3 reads CASSLARTAYEQYF. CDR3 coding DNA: TGTGCCAGCAGTCTTGCACGGACAGCCTACGAGCAGTACTTC. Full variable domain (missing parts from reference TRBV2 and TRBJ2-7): EPEVTQTPSHQVTQMGQEVILRCVPISNHLYFYWYRQILGQKVEFLVSFYNNEISEKSEIFDDQFSVERPDGSNFTLKIRSTKLEDSAMYFCASSLARTAYEQYFGPGTRLTVT.

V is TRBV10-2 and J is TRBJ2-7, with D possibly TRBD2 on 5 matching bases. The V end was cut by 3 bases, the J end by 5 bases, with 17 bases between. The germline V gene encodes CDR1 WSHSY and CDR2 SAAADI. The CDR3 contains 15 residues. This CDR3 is CASSDGEAISHEQYF. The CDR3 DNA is TGCGCCAGCAGTGACGGGGAAGCGATCAGCCACGAGCAGTACTTC.

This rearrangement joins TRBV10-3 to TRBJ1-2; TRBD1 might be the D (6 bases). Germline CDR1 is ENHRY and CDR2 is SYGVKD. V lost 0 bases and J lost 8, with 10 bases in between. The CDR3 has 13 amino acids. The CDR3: CAISESDSGGYTF. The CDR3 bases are TGTGCCATCAGTGAGTCGGACAGCGGCGGCTACACCTTC.

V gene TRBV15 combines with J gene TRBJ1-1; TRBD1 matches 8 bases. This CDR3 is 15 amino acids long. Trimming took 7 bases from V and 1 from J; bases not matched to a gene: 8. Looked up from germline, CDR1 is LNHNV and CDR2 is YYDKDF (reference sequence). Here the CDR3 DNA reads TGTGCCACCACCCCGACCGGGACAGGGAACACTGAAGCTTTCTTT. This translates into CATTPTGTGNTEAFF.

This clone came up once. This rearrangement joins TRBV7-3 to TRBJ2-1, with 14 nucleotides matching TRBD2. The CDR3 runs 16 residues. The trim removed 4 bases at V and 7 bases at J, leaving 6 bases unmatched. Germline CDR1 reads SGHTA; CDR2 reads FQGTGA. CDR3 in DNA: TGTGCCAGCAGCTCTACCCGACTAGCGGGAGGGAATGAGCAGTTCTTC. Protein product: CASSSTRLAGGNEQFF.

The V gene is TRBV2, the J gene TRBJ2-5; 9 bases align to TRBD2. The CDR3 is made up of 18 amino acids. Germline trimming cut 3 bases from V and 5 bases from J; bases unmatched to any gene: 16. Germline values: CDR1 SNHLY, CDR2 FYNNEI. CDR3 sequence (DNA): TGTGCCAGCAGTGATCTCCTAGCGGGACCTCACGTTCGGGAGACCCAGTACTTC. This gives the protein CASSDLLAGPHVRETQYF.

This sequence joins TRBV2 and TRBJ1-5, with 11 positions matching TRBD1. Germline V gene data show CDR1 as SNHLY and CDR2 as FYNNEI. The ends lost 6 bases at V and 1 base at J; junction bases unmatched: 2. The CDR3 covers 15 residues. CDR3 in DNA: TGTGCCAGCAGGGGACAGGGGGTGAGCAATCAGCCCCAGCATTTT. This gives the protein CASRGQGVSNQPQHF. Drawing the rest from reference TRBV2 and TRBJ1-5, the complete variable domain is EPEVTQTPSHQVTQMGQEVILRCVPISNHLYFYWYRQILGQKVEFLVSFYNNEISEKSEIFDDQFSVERPDGSNFTLKIRSTKLEDSAMYFCASRGQGVSNQPQHFGDGTRLSIL.

The CDR3, as DNA: TGTGCCAGCACCCTTACAGGGCCAGGGGAGACCCAGTACTTC. This translates into CASTLTGPGETQYF. This chain links TRBV6-1 with TRBJ2-5; tentatively, D is TRBD1 (6 bases). Looked up from germline, CDR1 is MNHNS and CDR2 is SASEGT. Trimming pared 7 bases from V and 5 bases from J, leaving 17 bases between. This CDR3 has 14 residues.

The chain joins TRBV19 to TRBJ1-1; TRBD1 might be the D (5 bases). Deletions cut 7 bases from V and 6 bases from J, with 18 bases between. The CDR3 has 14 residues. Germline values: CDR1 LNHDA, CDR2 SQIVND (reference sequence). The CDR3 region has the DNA TGTGCCAGTAACCCCCGGACAAGCCAGGCTGAAGCTTTCTTT. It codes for CASNPRTSQAEAFF. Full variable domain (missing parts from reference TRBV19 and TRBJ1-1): DGGITQSPKYLFRKEGQNVTLSCEQNLNHDAMYWYRQDPGQGLRLIYYSQIVNDFQKGDIAEGYSVSREKKESFPLTVTSAQKNPTAFYLCASNPRTSQAEAFFGQGTRLTVV.

The CDR3 here is CASSLQWNEQFF. In nucleotides, the CDR3 is TGTGCCAGCAGCTTACAGTGGAATGAGCAGTTCTTC. The rearrangement links TRBV5-6 to TRBJ2-1; D remains ambiguous. From germline, CDR1 is SGHDT and CDR2 YYEEEE. Trimming removed 2 bases from V and 7 bases from J, with 7 bases in between. This CDR3 is 12 amino acids long.

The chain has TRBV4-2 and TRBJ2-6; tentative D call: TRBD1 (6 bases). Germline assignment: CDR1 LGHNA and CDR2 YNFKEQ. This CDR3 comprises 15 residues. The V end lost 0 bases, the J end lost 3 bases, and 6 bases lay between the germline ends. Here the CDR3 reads CASSQDRGGANVLTF. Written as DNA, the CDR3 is TGTGCCAGCAGCCAAGACAGGGGTGGGGCCAACGTCCTGACTTTC.

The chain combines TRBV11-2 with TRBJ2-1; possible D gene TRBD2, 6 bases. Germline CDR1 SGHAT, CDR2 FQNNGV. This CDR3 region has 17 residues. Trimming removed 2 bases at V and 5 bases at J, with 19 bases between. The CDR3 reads CASSLFGGPRRNNEQFF. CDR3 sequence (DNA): TGTGCCAGCAGCTTATTCGGGGGTCCACGGAGAAACAATGAGCAGTTCTTC.

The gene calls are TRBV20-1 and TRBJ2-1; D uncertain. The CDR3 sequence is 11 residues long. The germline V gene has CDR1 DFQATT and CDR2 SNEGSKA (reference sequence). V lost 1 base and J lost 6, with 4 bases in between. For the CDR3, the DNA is TGCAGTGCTAGAGTTCGCAATGAGCAGTTCTTC. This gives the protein CSARVRNEQFF.

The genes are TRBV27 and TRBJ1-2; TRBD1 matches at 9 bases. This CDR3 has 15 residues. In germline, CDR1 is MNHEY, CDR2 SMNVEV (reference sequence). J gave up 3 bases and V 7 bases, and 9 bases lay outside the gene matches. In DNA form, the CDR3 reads TGTGCCAGCACCCGGGGGGGGACAGGGCACTATGGCTACACCTTC. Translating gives CASTRGGTGHYGYTF.

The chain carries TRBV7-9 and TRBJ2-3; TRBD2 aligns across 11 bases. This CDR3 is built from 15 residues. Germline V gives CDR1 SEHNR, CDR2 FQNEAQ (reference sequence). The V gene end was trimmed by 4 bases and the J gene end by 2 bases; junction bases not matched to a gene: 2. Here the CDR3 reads CASSYSGGATDTQYF. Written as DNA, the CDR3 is TGTGCCAGCAGCTATAGCGGGGGGGCCACAGATACGCAGTATTTT. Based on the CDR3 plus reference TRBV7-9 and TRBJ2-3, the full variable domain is DTGVSQNPRHKITKRGQNVTFRCDPISEHNRLYWYRQTLGQGPEFLTYFQNEAQLEKSRLLSDRFSAERPKGSFSTLEIQRTEQGDSAMYLCASSYSGGATDTQYFGPGTRLTVL.

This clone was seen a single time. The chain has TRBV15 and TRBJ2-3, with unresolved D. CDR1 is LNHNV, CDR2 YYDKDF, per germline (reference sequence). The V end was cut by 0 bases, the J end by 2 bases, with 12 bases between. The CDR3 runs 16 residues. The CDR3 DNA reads TGTGCCACCAGCAGAGAACAGCTATCTTACACAGATACGCAGTATTTT. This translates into CATSREQLSYTDTQYF. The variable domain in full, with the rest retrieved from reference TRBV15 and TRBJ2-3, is DAMVIQNPRYQVTQFGKPVTLSCSQTLNHNVMYWYQQKSSQAPKLLFHYYDKDFNNEADTPDNFQSRRPNTSFCFLDIRSPGLGDTAMYLCATSREQLSYTDTQYFGPGTRLTVL.

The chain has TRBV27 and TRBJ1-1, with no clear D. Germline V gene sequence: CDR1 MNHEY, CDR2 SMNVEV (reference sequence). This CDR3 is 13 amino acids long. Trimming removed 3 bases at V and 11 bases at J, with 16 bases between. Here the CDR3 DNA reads TGTGCCAGCAGTTTCTGGGAGGGAGAGGTGGCTTTCTTT. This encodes CASSFWEGEVAFF.

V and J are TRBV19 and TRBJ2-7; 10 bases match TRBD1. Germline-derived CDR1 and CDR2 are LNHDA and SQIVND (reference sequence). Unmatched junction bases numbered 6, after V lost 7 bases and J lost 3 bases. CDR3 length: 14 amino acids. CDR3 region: CASNKGTGDYEQYF. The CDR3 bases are TGTGCCAGTAACAAAGGGACAGGGGACTACGAGCAGTACTTC.

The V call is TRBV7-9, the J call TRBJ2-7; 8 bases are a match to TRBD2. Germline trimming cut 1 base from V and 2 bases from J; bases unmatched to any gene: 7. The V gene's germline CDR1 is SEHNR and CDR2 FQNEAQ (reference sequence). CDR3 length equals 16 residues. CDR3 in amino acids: CASSLETSGTTYEQYF. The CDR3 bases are TGTGCCAGCAGCTTAGAAACTAGCGGCACAACCTACGAGCAGTACTTC.

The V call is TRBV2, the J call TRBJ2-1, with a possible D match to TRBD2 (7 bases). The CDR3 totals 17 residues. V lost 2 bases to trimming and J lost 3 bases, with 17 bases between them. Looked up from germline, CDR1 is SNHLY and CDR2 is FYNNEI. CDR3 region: CASSEMGAGVNYNEQFF. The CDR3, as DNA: TGTGCCAGCAGTGAAATGGGGGCGGGGGTAAACTACAATGAGCAGTTCTTC.

The chain's CDR3 is CASSSSRLGQGSTYEQYF. In nucleotides, the CDR3 is TGTGCCAGCAGTTCCTCCCGATTAGGACAGGGGAGCACCTACGAGCAGTACTTC. The chain combines TRBV27 with TRBJ2-5; 9 bases are shared with TRBD1. The J call may be mistaken, given a closer DNA end match to TRBJ2-7. The CDR3 runs 18 residues. Germline V gives CDR1 MNHEY, CDR2 SMNVEV (reference sequence).

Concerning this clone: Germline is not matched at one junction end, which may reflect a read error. For the CDR3, the DNA is TGCGCCAGCAGCCAAGATACAGCAGGGGGCTATAGCTACACCTTC. Translated: CASSQDTAGGYSYTF. This chain uses TRBV4-3 with TRBJ1-2; 8 positions match TRBD1. This CDR3 contains 15 residues. Germline V gene sequence: CDR1 LGHNA, CDR2 YSLEER.

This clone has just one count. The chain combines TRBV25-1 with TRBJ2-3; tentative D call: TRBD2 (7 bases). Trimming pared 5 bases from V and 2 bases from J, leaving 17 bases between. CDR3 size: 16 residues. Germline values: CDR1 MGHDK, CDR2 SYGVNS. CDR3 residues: CASSRGAGVFTDTQYF. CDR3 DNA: TGTGCCAGCAGTCGGGGGGCAGGGGTTTTCACAGATACGCAGTATTTT.

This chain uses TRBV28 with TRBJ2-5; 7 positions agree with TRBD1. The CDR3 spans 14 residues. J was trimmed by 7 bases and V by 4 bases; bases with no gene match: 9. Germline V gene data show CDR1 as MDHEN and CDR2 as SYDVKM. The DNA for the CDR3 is TGTGCCAGCAGTTCCACGACAGGGACGGGGACCCAGTACTTC. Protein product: CASSSTTGTGTQYF.

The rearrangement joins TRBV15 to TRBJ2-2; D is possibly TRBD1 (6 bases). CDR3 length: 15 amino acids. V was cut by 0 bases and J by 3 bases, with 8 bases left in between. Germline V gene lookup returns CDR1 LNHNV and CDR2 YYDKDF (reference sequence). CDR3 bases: TGTGCCACCAGCAGAGACAGGGGTGACACCGGGGAGCTGTTTTTT. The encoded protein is CATSRDRGDTGELFF. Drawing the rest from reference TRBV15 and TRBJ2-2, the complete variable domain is DAMVIQNPRYQVTQFGKPVTLSCSQTLNHNVMYWYQQKSSQAPKLLFHYYDKDFNNEADTPDNFQSRRPNTSFCFLDIRSPGLGDTAMYLCATSRDRGDTGELFFGEGSRLTVL.

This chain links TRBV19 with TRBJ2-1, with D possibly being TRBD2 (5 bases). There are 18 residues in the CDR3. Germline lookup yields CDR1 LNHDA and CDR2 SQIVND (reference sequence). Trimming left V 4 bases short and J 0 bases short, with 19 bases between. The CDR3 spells CASSTPVGGLSSYNEQFF. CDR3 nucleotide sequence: TGTGCCAGTAGTACCCCAGTAGGAGGTCTTAGCTCCTACAATGAGCAGTTCTTC.

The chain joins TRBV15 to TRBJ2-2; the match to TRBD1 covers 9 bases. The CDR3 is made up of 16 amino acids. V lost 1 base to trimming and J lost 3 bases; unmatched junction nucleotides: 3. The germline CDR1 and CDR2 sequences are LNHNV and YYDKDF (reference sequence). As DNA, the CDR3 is TGTGCCACCAGCAGAGGTGGACAGGGGTACACCGGGGAGCTGTTTTTT. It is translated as CATSRGGQGYTGELFF.

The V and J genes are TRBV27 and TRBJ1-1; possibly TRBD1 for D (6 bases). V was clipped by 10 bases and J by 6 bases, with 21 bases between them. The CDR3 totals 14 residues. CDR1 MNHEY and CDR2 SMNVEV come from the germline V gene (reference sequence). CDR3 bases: TGTGCCACCGCCTTTCTGCCCAGGGGATCTGAAGCTTTCTTT. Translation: CATAFLPRGSEAFF.